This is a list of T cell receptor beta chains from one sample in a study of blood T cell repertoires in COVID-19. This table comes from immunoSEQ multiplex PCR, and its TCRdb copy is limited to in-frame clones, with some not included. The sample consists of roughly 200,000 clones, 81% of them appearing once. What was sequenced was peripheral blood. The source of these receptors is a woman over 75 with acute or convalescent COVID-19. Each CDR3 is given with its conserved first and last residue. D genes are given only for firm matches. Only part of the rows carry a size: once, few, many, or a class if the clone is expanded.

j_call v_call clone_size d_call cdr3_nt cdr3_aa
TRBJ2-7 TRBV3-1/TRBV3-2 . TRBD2 TGTGCCAGCAGCGGGGTTGTGAGCGGGAGGATAGGTTACGAGCAGTACTTC CASSGVVSGRIGYEQYF
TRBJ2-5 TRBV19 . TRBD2 TGTGCCAGTAGACCCTCGGCGGGAGGGAGGGAGACCCAGTACTTC CASRPSAGGRETQYF
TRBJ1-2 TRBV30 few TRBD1 TGTGCCTGGAGTGTAACGTCAGGGGGGCGGTACACCTTC CAWSVTSGGRYTF
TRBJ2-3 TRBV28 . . TGTGCCAGCTATAGCGGAGTTAGCACAGATACGCAGTATTTT CASYSGVSTDTQYF
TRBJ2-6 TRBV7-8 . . TGTGCCAGCAGCCTCTCGGGAATTAGCTCTGGGGCCAACGTCCTGACTTTC CASSLSGISSGANVLTF
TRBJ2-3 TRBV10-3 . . TGTGCCATCAGTCTCCCCACAGATACGCAGTATTTT CAISLPTDTQYF
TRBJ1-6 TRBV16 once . TGTGCCAGCAGCCAGTCAGACAGGAGGAATTCACCCCTCCACTTT CASSQSDRRNSPLHF
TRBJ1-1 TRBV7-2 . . TGTGCCAGCACCAAAGGGGTGAACACTGAAGCTTTCTTT CASTKGVNTEAFF
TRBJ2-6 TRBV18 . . TGTGCCAGCTCCCAGACAGGAAGCTCTGGGGCCAACGTCCTGACTTTC CASSQTGSSGANVLTF
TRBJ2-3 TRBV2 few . TGTGCCAGCTGGCGGGGCGAAGATACGCAGTATTTT CASWRGEDTQYF
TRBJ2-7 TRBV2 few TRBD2 TGTGCCAGCAGTGGACTAGCGGGAGTTGAGCAGTACTTC CASSGLAGVEQYF
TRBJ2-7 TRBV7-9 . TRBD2 TGTGCCAGCAGCTTAGAACTAGCGATCCACGAGCAGTACTTC CASSLELAIHEQYF
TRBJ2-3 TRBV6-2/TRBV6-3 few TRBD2 TGTGCCAGCAGTTACGGCGGGAGTTTCACAGATACGCAGTATTTT CASSYGGSFTDTQYF
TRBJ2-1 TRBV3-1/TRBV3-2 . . TGTGCCAGCAGCCAAGATGGAGGGAAGGGGCAGTTCTTC CASSQDGGKGQFF
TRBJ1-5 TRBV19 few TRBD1 TGTGCCAGTAGTATTAGGCCCATGACAGGGGGACAGCCCCAGCATTTT CASSIRPMTGGQPQHF
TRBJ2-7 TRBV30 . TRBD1 TGTGCCTGGAGTGTACGACAGGGGCTGGCCTACGAGCAGTACTTC CAWSVRQGLAYEQYF
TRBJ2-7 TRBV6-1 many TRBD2 TGTGCCAGCAGTGAACGGGGGGTGCTGGGAGCCTACGAGCAGTACTTC CASSERGVLGAYEQYF
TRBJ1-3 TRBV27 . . TGTGCCAGCAGTTCGCGGTCGCGGAACACCATATATTTT CASSSRSRNTIYF
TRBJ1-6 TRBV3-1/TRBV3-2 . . TGTGCCAGCAGCCAAGAGGGGAGGGGGGTTTCACCCCTCCACTTT CASSQEGRGVSPLHF
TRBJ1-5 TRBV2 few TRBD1 TGTGCCGGAGGGACAGGGGGATTTCAGCCCCAGCATTTT CAGGTGGFQPQHF
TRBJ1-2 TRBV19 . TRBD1 TGTGCCAGTAGTATAGCCGGACAGGGGAGCTATGGCTACACCTTC CASSIAGQGSYGYTF
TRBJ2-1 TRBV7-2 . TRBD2 TGTGCCAGCAGCCCGCGGACTAGCGGGGAGCAGGGGTTCTTC CASSPRTSGEQGFF
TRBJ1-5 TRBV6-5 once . TGTGCCAGCGCTACCCGTAGCAATCAGCCCCAGCATTTT CASATRSNQPQHF
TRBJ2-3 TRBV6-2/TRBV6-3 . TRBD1 TGTGCCAGCAGCAACGCCCCAAGACAGGGCCCCACAGATACGCAGTATTTT CASSNAPRQGPTDTQYF